This T cell receptor (beta chain) was sequenced in a study of early T cells in non-severe SARS-CoV-2 infection. General study findings and limits: Anti-spike CD8 responses were favored in VDJdb matching, and private and CD4 specificities were missed.

MiXCR, applied by TCRdb to the 5' RACE reads, yields one record per CDR3 protein. The table lists tens of thousands of distinct CDR3 sequences, 4.5% to 7.5% of them singletons. Germline values: CDR1 SQVTM, CDR2 ANQGSEA. The CDR3 contains 13 residues. The V segment lost 4 bases and the J segment 6 bases; nucleotides outside the gene matches: 8. This clonotype has a handful of counts. Its antigen is not known. The receptor comes from an adult who was a healthcare worker with PCR-confirmed SARS-CoV-2 infection or an uninfected control (not recorded which). Sample: whole blood. The chain uses TRBV29-1 and TRBJ2-7, with 8 bases matching TRBD1. The CDR3 protein is CSVGQGANSEQYF. The CDR3 DNA reads TGCAGCGTTGGGCAGGGGGCCAATAGCGAGCAGTACTTC.